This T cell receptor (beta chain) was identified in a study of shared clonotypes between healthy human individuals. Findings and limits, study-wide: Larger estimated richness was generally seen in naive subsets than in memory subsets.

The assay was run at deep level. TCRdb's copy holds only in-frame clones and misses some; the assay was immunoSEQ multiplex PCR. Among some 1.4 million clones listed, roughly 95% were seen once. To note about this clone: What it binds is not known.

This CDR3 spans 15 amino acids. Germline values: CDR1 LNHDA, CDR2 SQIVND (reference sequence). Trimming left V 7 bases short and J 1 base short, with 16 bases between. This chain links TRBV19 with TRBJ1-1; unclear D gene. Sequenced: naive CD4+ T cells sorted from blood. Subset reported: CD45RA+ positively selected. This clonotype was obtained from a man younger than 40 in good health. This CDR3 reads CASTTLWTANTEAFF. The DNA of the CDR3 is TGTGCCAGTACCACGCTTTGGACGGCGAACACTGAAGCTTTCTTT. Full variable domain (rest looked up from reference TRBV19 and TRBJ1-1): DGGITQSPKYLFRKEGQNVTLSCEQNLNHDAMYWYRQDPGQGLRLIYYSQIVNDFQKGDIAEGYSVSREKKESFPLTVTSAQKNPTAFYLCASTTLWTANTEAFFGQGTRLTVV.